A selection of T cell receptor beta chains follows, all from one sample in a study of blood T cell repertoires in COVID-19. Here immunoSEQ multiplex PCR was the method, and the copy in TCRdb shows in-frame clones only, minus some. Of some 180,000 clones listed, around four fifths are singletons. Source material: peripheral blood. These TCRs come from a woman aged 40 to 49 with COVID-19, enrolled during active disease. CDR3s include the opening cysteine and the closing phenylalanine or tryptophan. The D gene is left open where the match is weak. Clone size is not always given. Where it is, it says once, few, many or a class for expanded clones.

v_call: TRBV10-1
d_call: TRBD1
j_call: TRBJ1-1
clone_size: -
cdr3_aa: CASSKQGVNTEAFF
cdr3_nt: TGCGCCAGCAGCAAACAGGGGGTGAACACTGAAGCTTTCTTT

v_call: TRBV3-1/TRBV3-2
d_call: TRBD1
j_call: TRBJ2-5
clone_size: -
cdr3_aa: CASSSTGTASETQYF
cdr3_nt: TGTGCCAGCAGCTCTACCGGGACAGCATCGGAGACCCAGTACTTC

v_call: TRBV27
d_call: -
j_call: TRBJ2-7
clone_size: -
cdr3_aa: CASSRTTGYEQYF
cdr3_nt: TGTGCCAGCAGTCGAACGACTGGCTACGAGCAGTACTTC

v_call: TRBV5-1
d_call: -
j_call: TRBJ2-3
clone_size: -
cdr3_aa: CASTATSGTDTQYF
cdr3_nt: TGCGCCAGTACTGCGACTAGTGGGACAGATACGCAGTATTTT

v_call: TRBV6-5
d_call: TRBD1
j_call: TRBJ1-6
clone_size: -
cdr3_aa: CASRDTGGSSPLHF
cdr3_nt: TGTGCCAGCAGGGATACAGGGGGAAGTTCACCCCTCCACTTT

v_call: TRBV9
d_call: -
j_call: TRBJ1-4
clone_size: once
cdr3_aa: CASSVAGPPEKLFF
cdr3_nt: TGTGCCAGCAGCGTAGCAGGGCCTCCGGAAAAACTGTTTTTT

v_call: TRBV4-1
d_call: TRBD2
j_call: TRBJ2-1
clone_size: few
cdr3_aa: CASSQEPSGRSGEQFF
cdr3_nt: TGCGCCAGCAGCCAAGAACCTAGCGGGAGATCGGGTGAGCAGTTCTTC

v_call: TRBV28
d_call: TRBD1
j_call: TRBJ1-2
clone_size: -
cdr3_aa: CATKQGAIYGYTF
cdr3_nt: TGTGCGACGAAACAGGGGGCAATCTATGGCTACACCTTC

v_call: TRBV19
d_call: TRBD2
j_call: TRBJ2-7
clone_size: -
cdr3_aa: CASSLSGGTYEQYF
cdr3_nt: TGTGCCAGTAGCCTCTCCGGGGGGACCTACGAGCAGTACTTC

v_call: TRBV20-1
d_call: -
j_call: TRBJ1-2
clone_size: -
cdr3_aa: CSLLLNYGYTF
cdr3_nt: TGCTCCTTATTACTAAACTATGGCTACACCTTC

v_call: TRBV28
d_call: -
j_call: TRBJ1-1
clone_size: -
cdr3_aa: CAASYWNTEAFF
cdr3_nt: TGTGCCGCCTCTTACTGGAACACTGAAGCTTTCTTT

v_call: TRBV7-9
d_call: -
j_call: TRBJ2-7
clone_size: -
cdr3_aa: CASSPSGGRRQGVYYEQYF
cdr3_nt: TGTGCCAGCAGTCCGAGTGGTGGACGACGGCAGGGCGTTTACTACGAGCAGTACTTC

v_call: TRBV13
d_call: TRBD1
j_call: TRBJ2-7
clone_size: -
cdr3_aa: CASSLKPGQGYEQYF
cdr3_nt: TGTGCCAGCAGCTTAAAACCGGGACAGGGCTACGAGCAGTACTTC

v_call: TRBV19
d_call: -
j_call: TRBJ2-7
clone_size: -
cdr3_aa: CASSIVEGYEQYF
cdr3_nt: TGTGCCAGTAGTATAGTTGAGGGCTACGAGCAGTACTTC

v_call: TRBV7-3
d_call: TRBD2
j_call: TRBJ2-3
clone_size: once
cdr3_aa: CASSKTGGSLPTDTQYF
cdr3_nt: TGTGCCAGCAGCAAGACTGGCGGGAGTCTACCCACAGATACGCAGTATTTT

v_call: TRBV7-3
d_call: TRBD1
j_call: TRBJ1-1
clone_size: -
cdr3_aa: CASSLDRDAAFF
cdr3_nt: TGTGCCAGCAGCTTAGACAGGGACGCAGCTTTCTTT

v_call: TRBV28
d_call: -
j_call: TRBJ1-1
clone_size: -
cdr3_aa: CASSSPPRGATEAFF
cdr3_nt: TGTGCCAGCAGTTCCCCCCCCAGGGGCGCCACTGAAGCTTTCTTT